The 27 T cell receptor beta chains reported below all come from one sample, sequenced in a study of shared T cell receptors in the human thymus. Clones were sequenced by immunoSEQ multiplex PCR, and TCRdb holds only the in-frame ones, with some missing. The sample holds roughly 710,000 clones, roughly 85% seen once. These same records also appear under a second study, on human thymus T cells.

The material sequenced was thymocytes. The receptors stem from a girl less than two years old with a congenital heart defect.

This sequence joins TRBV28 and TRBJ1-1, with D tentatively TRBD1 (5 bases). The V gene lost 9 bases and the J gene lost 10 bases, with 30 bases spanning the gap. CDR1 is MDHEN and CDR2 is SYDVKM in the germline V gene. The CDR3 length is 16 residues. The CDR3 nucleotides are TGTGCCAGTTGGGGACTCCCAGGAGGCCTGGATGGCCGAGCTTTCTTT. This sequence encodes CASWGLPGGLDGRAFF.

This rearrangement joins TRBV2 to TRBJ2-1; TRBD2 agrees at 7 bases. V gave up 7 bases and J gave up 4 bases; unmatched junction bases: 10. Germline CDR1 is SNHLY and CDR2 is FYNNEI. The length of the CDR3 is 15 residues. The CDR3: CASTPPGLLYNEQFF. CDR3 coding DNA: TGTGCCAGCACCCCCCCGGGACTACTATACAATGAGCAGTTCTTC.

The chain joins TRBV30 to TRBJ1-4; D perhaps matches TRBD1 (6 bases). Germline V gene data show CDR1 as GTSNPN and CDR2 as SVGIG (reference sequence). The CDR3 consists of 14 residues. Deletions cut 5 bases from V and 6 bases from J, with 16 bases between. The CDR3: CAWGRGKGDEKLFF. CDR3 in DNA: TGTGCCTGGGGGAGGGGGAAAGGAGATGAAAAACTGTTTTTT.

The genes are TRBV7-2 and TRBJ1-2, with D perhaps TRBD1 (5 bases). Trimming cost V 7 bases and J 6 bases, with 15 bases left between them. Germline V gives CDR1 SGHTA, CDR2 FQGNSA. This CDR3 has 13 residues. The CDR3 is CASTTRGMDGYTF. The CDR3 DNA sequence: TGTGCCAGCACCACCCGGGGGATGGATGGCTACACCTTC.

V usage is TRBV4-3 and J usage is TRBJ1-2, with D hard to call. Germline V gene sequence: CDR1 LGHNA, CDR2 YSLEER. Trimming took off 2 bases at V and 8 bases at J, with 12 bases between the two ends. The CDR3 has 13 amino acids. This CDR3 reads CASSQHRFSGYTF. In DNA form, the CDR3 reads TGCGCCAGCAGCCAACACAGATTCTCCGGCTACACCTTC.

J is TRBJ2-1 and V is TRBV9; D unclear. Germline loops: CDR1 SGDLS, CDR2 YYNGEE. The CDR3 is made up of 15 amino acids. Between the trimmed V and J ends, which lost 0 bases and 0 bases, there was a span of 7 bases. CDR3 region: CASSVGHLSYNEQFF. CDR3 bases: TGTGCCAGCAGCGTAGGACATCTCTCCTACAATGAGCAGTTCTTC.

This clone came up once. The chain recombines TRBV5-8 with TRBJ1-5, with TRBD1 matching over 7 bases. CDR3 size: 15 residues. Unmatched junction bases numbered 4, after V lost 1 base and J lost 3 bases. From germline, CDR1 is SGHTS and CDR2 YDEGEE. The DNA for the CDR3 is TGTGCCAGCAGCTTGCCGGACAGGTACAATCAGCCCCAGCATTTT. Translation: CASSLPDRYNQPQHF.

The V gene is TRBV5-1, the J gene TRBJ2-7, with 9 bases identical to TRBD1. J lost 6 bases, V lost 1 base, and 5 bases had no gene match. Germline V gene sequence: CDR1 SGHRS, CDR2 YFSETQ. The CDR3 is 14 residues long. The CDR3 DNA is TGCGCCAGCAGCTTGTGGGACAGGGTATCCGAGCAGTACTTC. This translates into CASSLWDRVSEQYF.

This chain connects TRBV5-4 to TRBJ2-5; 10 bases are shared with TRBD1. Germline lookup yields CDR1 SGHNT and CDR2 YYREEE (reference sequence). J gave up 5 bases and V 5 bases, and 9 bases lay outside the gene matches. This CDR3 is built from 15 residues. CDR3 residues: CASRPDRGPEETQYF. Written as DNA, the CDR3 is TGTGCCAGCAGACCTGACAGGGGGCCGGAGGAGACCCAGTACTTC.

This clone was seen more than once but under ten times. The chain has TRBV29-1 and TRBJ1-1, with D perhaps matching TRBD1 (5 bases). Germline CDR1 SQVTM, CDR2 ANQGSEA. This CDR3 spans 19 amino acids. Trimming removed 0 bases at V and 1 base at J, with 24 bases between. The CDR3 region is CSVEDHQSGRGRPNTEAFF. CDR3 nucleotide sequence: TGCAGCGTTGAAGACCACCAATCGGGGAGGGGCAGGCCGAACACTGAAGCTTTCTTT.

For this clone: This CDR3 fails to terminate in the conserved phenylalanine or tryptophan, so it likely reflects a read error. V gene TRBV19 combines with J gene TRBJ1-4, with TRBD1 matching over 7 bases. After removal of 4 bases from V and 7 bases from J, the junction contained 6 bases not matched to a gene. Germline values: CDR1 LNHDA, CDR2 SQIVND (reference sequence). There are 14 residues in the CDR3. CDR3 loop: CASSKTGSSEKLFL. DNA of the CDR3: TGTGCCAGTAGTAAGACAGGGTCCAGTGAAAAACTGTTTCTT.

The chain is built from TRBV6-1 and TRBJ2-5, with TRBD1 as a possible D gene (5 bases). The CDR3 spans 17 residues. The germline V and J ends were trimmed by 3 bases and 1 base, with 18 bases remaining between them. CDR1 is MNHNS and CDR2 is SASEGT in the germline V gene. The CDR3 region has the DNA TGTGCCAGCAGTGACACGTCCCGGTTTAGGGGCCAAGAGACCCAGTACTTC. It translates to CASSDTSRFRGQETQYF.

The genes are TRBV5-5 and TRBJ1-3, with D perhaps TRBD1 (6 bases). V lost 0 bases to trimming and J lost 4 bases, with 11 bases between them. In germline, CDR1 is SGHKS, CDR2 YYEKEE (reference sequence). This CDR3 is built from 15 residues. This CDR3 reads CASSLGGGSGNTIYF. The CDR3 DNA sequence: TGTGCCAGCAGCTTGGGTGGGGGCTCCGGAAACACCATATATTTT.

The chain employs TRBV2 and TRBJ2-1; D perhaps matches TRBD1 (6 bases). V lost 6 bases and J 3 bases, leaving 18 bases between the germline ends. The CDR3 is 16 amino acids. Germline-derived CDR1 and CDR2 are SNHLY and FYNNEI. This CDR3 is CASSHYRVKDYNEQFF. Here the CDR3 DNA reads TGTGCCAGCAGCCACTACAGGGTAAAGGACTACAATGAGCAGTTCTTC.

This clone was seen only once. The gene calls are TRBV7-8 and TRBJ2-3; 10 nucleotides line up with TRBD2. From germline, CDR1 is SGHVS and CDR2 FQNEAQ. The CDR3 is 20 amino acids. The V gene end was trimmed by 1 base and the J gene end by 1 base; junction bases not matched to a gene: 14. This chain's CDR3 is CASSLDRFSGGPLGTDTQYF. The CDR3 DNA is TGTGCCAGCAGCTTAGACAGGTTTAGCGGGGGGCCCCTAGGCACAGATACGCAGTATTTT.

The V gene is TRBV4-2, the J gene TRBJ2-1, with D tentatively TRBD2 (6 bases). CDR3 length: 17 amino acids. Trimming took off 0 bases at V and 3 bases at J, with 15 bases between the two ends. Germline V gives CDR1 LGHNA, CDR2 YNFKEQ. The CDR3 coding sequence is TGTGCCAGCAGCCAAGAGAGGCGGCGGGGCGACTACAATGAGCAGTTCTTC. Its translation: CASSQERRRGDYNEQFF.

This sequence joins TRBV21-1 and TRBJ2-2; TRBD1, the table's D call, lacks a check against the DNA. TRBV21-1 is marked as a pseudogene. The length of the CDR3 is 17 residues. The CDR3 DNA reads TGTGCCAGCAGCATTCTCCGACAGGGGGTGAACACCGGGGAGCTGTTTTTT. Protein sequence: CASSILRQGVNTGELFF.

This clone came up once. CDR3 sequence: CASSPGRGDAEAFF. Here the CDR3 DNA reads TGTGCCAGCAGCCCGGGGCGGGGGGACGCTGAAGCTTTCTTT. This rearrangement joins TRBV11-3 to TRBJ1-1, with D perhaps TRBD1 (5 bases). Germline values: CDR1 SGHNT, CDR2 YENEEA. The CDR3 contains 14 residues. V shed 5 bases and J shed 6 bases, with 16 bases lying between them. The whole variable domain, filled in from reference TRBV11-3 and TRBJ1-1, reads EAGVVQSPRYKIIEKKQPVAFWCNPISGHNTLYWYLQNLGQGPELLIRYENEEAVDDSQLPKDRFSAERLKGVDSTLKIQPAELGDSAVYLCASSPGRGDAEAFFGQGTRLTVV.

The chain employs TRBV19 and TRBJ1-3; D might be TRBD1 (5 bases). V was cut by 5 bases and J by 4 bases, with 12 bases left in between. CDR1 is LNHDA, CDR2 SQIVND, per germline (reference sequence). There are 14 residues in the CDR3. The CDR3 DNA reads TGTGCCAGTAGTCTTTGGGACTACGGAAACACCATATATTTT. This gives the protein CASSLWDYGNTIYF.

The V gene is TRBV29-1, the J gene TRBJ1-2; maybe TRBD1 (6 bases). CDR3 length equals 12 residues. Germline CDR1 reads SQVTM; CDR2 reads ANQGSEA. V lost 7 bases and J lost 8, with 17 bases in between. The DNA of the CDR3 is TGCAGCGACCGGGGGGGCGTCAGGGGCTACACCTTC. Translating it yields CSDRGGVRGYTF. Supplemented by reference TRBV29-1 and TRBJ1-2, the full variable domain reads SAVISQKPSRDICQRGTSLTIQCQVDSQVTMMFWYRQQPGQSLTLIATANQGSEATYESGFVIDKFPISRPNLTFSTLTVSNMSPEDSSIYLCSDRGGVRGYTFGSGTRLTVV.

The chain has TRBV6-5 and TRBJ2-5; tentative D call: TRBD2 (5 bases). The V gene lost 6 bases and the J gene lost 2 bases, with 10 bases spanning the gap. The CDR3 is 13 residues long. Germline values: CDR1 MNHEY, CDR2 SVGAGI. The CDR3 loop is CASRDWRQETQYF. The CDR3 coding sequence is TGTGCCAGCAGGGACTGGAGGCAAGAGACCCAGTACTTC.

The chain links TRBV6-6 to TRBJ1-5, with D unclear. There are 12 residues in the CDR3. Trimming pared 2 bases from V and 6 bases from J, leaving 5 bases between. CDR1 and CDR2 (germline): MNHNY, SVGAGI (reference sequence). CDR3 sequence reads: CASSYKAQPQHF. The CDR3 DNA follows: TGTGCCAGCAGTTACAAAGCTCAGCCCCAGCATTTT.

V and J are TRBV14 and TRBJ2-3; 8 bases line up with TRBD2. Losses at the gene ends were 0 bases for V and 3 bases for J; bases not matched to a gene: 14. The CDR3 runs to 19 residues. The V gene's germline CDR1 is SGHDN and CDR2 FVKESK. CDR3 region: CASSQDFGGGPWETDTQYF. CDR3 DNA sequence: TGTGCCAGCAGCCAAGATTTCGGGGGGGGGCCTTGGGAAACAGATACGCAGTATTTT.

This clone was observed a single time. V is TRBV15 and J is TRBJ2-7, with TRBD2 as a possible D gene (6 bases). CDR3 length: 15 amino acids. V lost 5 bases and J lost 2, with 16 bases in between. CDR1 is LNHNV, CDR2 YYDKDF, per germline (reference sequence). The CDR3 is CATSCASRGTYEQYF. The CDR3 DNA sequence: TGTGCCACCAGCTGCGCGTCGCGGGGTACCTACGAGCAGTACTTC.

This chain connects TRBV7-6 to TRBJ2-1, with D maybe TRBD1 (6 bases). This CDR3 contains 15 residues. Trimming pared 2 bases from V and 3 bases from J, leaving 11 bases between. The germline CDR1 and CDR2 sequences are SGHVS and FNYEAQ. The CDR3 coding sequence is TGTGCCAGCAGCTTACAGGGGATAGGCTACAATGAGCAGTTCTTC. Protein product: CASSLQGIGYNEQFF.

This chain joins TRBV7-3 and TRBJ2-7; TRBD1 aligns across 7 bases. The V and J ends lost 5 bases and 0 bases, in that order; junction bases with no gene match: 4. The CDR3 has 14 amino acids. Germline V CDR1 and CDR2: SGHTA, FQGTGA. CDR3 sequence: CASSPRQGSYEQYF. The CDR3 DNA reads as TGTGCCAGCAGCCCCCGACAGGGCTCCTACGAGCAGTACTTC.

The V gene is TRBV7-3, the J gene TRBJ2-7; D not certain. Looked up from germline, CDR1 is SGHTA and CDR2 is FQGTGA. V dropped 4 bases and J dropped 0 bases, with 10 bases sitting between them. This CDR3 is built from 14 residues. CDR3 sequence reads: CASSSHSSSYEQYF. CDR3 in DNA: TGTGCCAGCAGCTCGCACAGTAGCTCCTACGAGCAGTACTTC. The whole variable domain, remainder taken from reference TRBV7-3 and TRBJ2-7, is GAGVSQTPSNKVTEKGKYVELRCDPISGHTALYWYRQSLGQGPEFLIYFQGTGAADDSGLPNDRFFAVRPEGSVSTLKIQRTERGDSAVYLCASSSHSSSYEQYFGPGTRLTVT.